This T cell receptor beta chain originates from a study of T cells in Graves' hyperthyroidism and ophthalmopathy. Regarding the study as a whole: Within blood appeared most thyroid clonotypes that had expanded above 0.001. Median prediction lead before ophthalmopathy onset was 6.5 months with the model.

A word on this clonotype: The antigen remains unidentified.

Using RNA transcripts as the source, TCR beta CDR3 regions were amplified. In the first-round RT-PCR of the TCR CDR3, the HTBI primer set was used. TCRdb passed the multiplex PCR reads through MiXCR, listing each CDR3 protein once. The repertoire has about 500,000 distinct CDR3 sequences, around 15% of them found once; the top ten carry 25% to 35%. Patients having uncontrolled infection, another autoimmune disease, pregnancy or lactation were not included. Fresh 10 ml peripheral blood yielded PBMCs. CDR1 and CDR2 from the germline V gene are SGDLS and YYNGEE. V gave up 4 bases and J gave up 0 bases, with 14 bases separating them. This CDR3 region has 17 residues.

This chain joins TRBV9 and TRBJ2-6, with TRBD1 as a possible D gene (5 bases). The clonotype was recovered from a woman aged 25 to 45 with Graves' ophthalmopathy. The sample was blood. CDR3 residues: CASSPMGQFSGANVLTF. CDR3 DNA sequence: TGTGCCAGCAGCCCCATGGGGCAGTTCTCTGGGGCCAACGTCCTGACTTTC. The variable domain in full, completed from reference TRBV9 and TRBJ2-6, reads DSGVTQTPKHLITATGQRVTLRCSPRSGDLSVYWYQQSLDQGLQFLIQYYNGEERAKGNILERFSAQQFPDLHSELNLSSLELGDSALYFCASSPMGQFSGANVLTFGAGSRLTVL.